Listed below are T cell receptor beta chains from one sample, sequenced in a study of a mutant IDH1 vaccine in newly diagnosed glioma. The data were produced by immunoSEQ multiplex PCR, yet TCRdb's version contains in-frame clones alone and is incomplete. The profile covers roughly 35,000 clones, with around 75% appearing a single time and more than 7% taken by the ten largest. No antigens are known for them. This specimen consisted of PBMCs, obtained from a glioma patient whose treatment included an IDH1 peptide vaccine. These receptors were obtained from a man aged 35 to 55 with glioma. Both conserved end residues are trimmed from each CDR3.

TRBV10-3 AISESGRGPGF
TRBV10-2 ASGDGGQGGKGYT
TRBV18 ASSPPGAGVQETQY
TRBV14 ASSQGVRGYEQY
TRBV2 ASRTSGRTEEQY
TRBV11-2 ASTPPRNTEAF
TRBV7-8 ASRNRGGTGELF
TRBV5-5 ASSEPSGREETQY
TRBV15 ATSSTGGNQPQH
TRBV25-1 ATRDRGGEAF
TRBV29-1 SVPVPTGNYGYT
TRBV28 ASSLDRGLEQPQH
TRBV7-2 ASSTWTGDGNTIY
TRBV5-1 ASSLVLSNHSPLH
TRBV6-1 ASSETGTGGNEQF
TRBV6-6 ASSRDRSYEQY
TRBV10-3 AISRGNQPQH
TRBV7-2 ASSTWDRFYNYGYT
TRBV6-6 ASRNSGGNTEAF
TRBV14 ASSRDFSGEQY
TRBV19 ASSAYRETEAF
TRBV5-1 ASSLGSGNTIY
TRBV2 ASSDTPGLAAQY
TRBV27 ASSFGGGFYGYT
TRBV6-5 ASRRRAELQETQY
TRBV7-2 ASSLPVAGETQY
TRBV7-2 ASSLAGDRAQGYT
TRBV4-2 ASSQPGTGRIDEQF
TRBV14 ASSSRRTQY
TRBV11-3 ASSLSGRGRYTGELF
TRBV11-3 ASSLGGLGRLDSEAF
TRBV4-3 ASSQDFGRTLDTQY
TRBV5-1 ASRDNPTDTQY
TRBV7-6 ASSSTTGGTDTQY
TRBV9 ASSDRPDYNEQF
TRBV6-6 ASRMRGEEKLF
TRBV2 ASSTGTTNSYEQY
TRBV5-6 ASSWQSVANEKLF
TRBV6-4 ASSNEEGQVPNEQF
TRBV6-1 ASSNRDRNSPLH
TRBV4-3 ASSQADNQPQH
TRBV18 ASSPGPINQPQH
TRBV6-6 ASSPGAAYGYT
TRBV2 ASSREGLVTDTQY
TRBV7-6 ASSLSPLFSEQF
TRBV25-1 ASSNYGGMNTEAF